This T cell receptor beta chain was identified in a study of T-cell reconstitution after alpha-beta-depleted transplantation in children. Notes on the study in general: Several hundred expanded graft clones reportedly supplied alpha-beta T cells about two months after transplant. When one year had passed after transplant, most T-cell counts and diversity came from newly produced T cells. Elevated TCRbeta diversity at day 60 was traced, in some patients, to surviving recipient T cells and thymic progenitors.

The CDR3 is made up of 13 amino acids. Germline values: CDR1 SGHDN, CDR2 FVKESK. The V and J ends lost 3 bases and 2 bases respectively, with 7 bases between them. Notes on this clonotype: Antigen specificity is unknown.

A library of TCRbeta sequences, prepared with unique molecular identifiers, was generated. From the PCR reads, TCRdb called clonotypes with MiXCR, one entry per CDR3 protein. The sample holds approximately 97,000 distinct CDR3 sequences, around 7.8% seen once. This chain connects TRBV14 to TRBJ1-1; D unclear. The clonotype comes from a boy between 2 and 10 years old with acute lymphoblastic leukemia, due to receive a stem cell transplant. Sequenced here: PBMCs, sampled before TCRalphabeta/CD19-depleted stem cell transplant. The CDR3 protein is CASSQPFNTEAFF. The DNA of the CDR3 is TGTGCCAGCAGCCAGCCGTTTAACACTGAAGCTTTCTTT. The variable domain in full, completed from reference TRBV14 and TRBJ1-1, reads EAGVTQFPSHSVIEKGQTVTLRCDPISGHDNLYWYRRVMGKEIKFLLHFVKESKQDESGMPNNRFLAERTGGTYSTLKVQPAELEDSGVYFCASSQPFNTEAFFGQGTRLTVV.